The entry that follows covers one TCR beta chain sequence. Its specificity is not known. Using immunoSEQ multiplex PCR, the repertoire was profiled, and TCRdb retains in-frame clones only, with some absent. The sample records fewer than 40,000 clones, roughly nine tenths being singletons. This sample was taken from a study of T cells in localized non-small cell lung cancer. V lost 6 bases to trimming and J lost 14 bases, with 21 bases between them. The germline V gene encodes CDR1 MNHEY and CDR2 SVGAGI. CDR3 size: 13 residues. Study observations and caveats: Detection in adjacent lung was observed for a median around 55 of the top 100 tumor clones. Tumor showed lower T cell clonality than uninvolved adjacent lung, where it was highest.

This sample comprised peripheral blood mononuclear cells, obtained before any cancer treatment. This clonotype originated in a man between 35 and 75 years old with stage III lung adenocarcinoma. The chain has TRBV6-5 and TRBJ2-3; D uncertain. CDR3 residues: CASSRNLGNTAYF. The CDR3 DNA reads as TGTGCCAGCAGCCGTAATCTAGGGAACACGGCGTATTTT.